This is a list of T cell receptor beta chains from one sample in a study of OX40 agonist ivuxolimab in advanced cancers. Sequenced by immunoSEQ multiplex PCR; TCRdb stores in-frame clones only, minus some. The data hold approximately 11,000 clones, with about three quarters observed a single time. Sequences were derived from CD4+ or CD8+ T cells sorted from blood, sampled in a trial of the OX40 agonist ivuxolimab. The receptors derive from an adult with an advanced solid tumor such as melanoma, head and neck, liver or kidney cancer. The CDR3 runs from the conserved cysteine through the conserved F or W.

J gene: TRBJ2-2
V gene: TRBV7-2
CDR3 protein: CASSPEGVYTGELFF

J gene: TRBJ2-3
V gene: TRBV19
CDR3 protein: CASSIGQGVIDTQYF

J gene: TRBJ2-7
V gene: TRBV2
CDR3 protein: CASRDSEVYEQYF

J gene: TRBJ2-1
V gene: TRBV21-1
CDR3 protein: CASTEGRGDNEQFF

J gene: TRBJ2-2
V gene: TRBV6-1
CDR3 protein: CASSEEFGTSYTGELFF

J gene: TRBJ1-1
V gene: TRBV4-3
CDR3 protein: CASSQETGDSTEAFF

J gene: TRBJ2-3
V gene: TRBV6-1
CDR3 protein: CASIYRDRADTQYF

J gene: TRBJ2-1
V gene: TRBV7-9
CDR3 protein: CASSLGGGPGEEQFF

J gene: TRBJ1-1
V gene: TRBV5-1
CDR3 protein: CASSLAYLGLNTEAFF

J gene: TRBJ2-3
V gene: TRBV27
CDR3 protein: CASSPTGDSDTQYF

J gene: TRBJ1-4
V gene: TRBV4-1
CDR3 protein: CASSQVVPEKLFF

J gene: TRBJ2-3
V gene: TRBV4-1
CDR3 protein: CASSQGALAGVADTQYF

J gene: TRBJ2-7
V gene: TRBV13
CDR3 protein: CASSLGRDSNNYEQYF

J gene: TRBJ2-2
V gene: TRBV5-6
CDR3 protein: CASSWDRAGELFF

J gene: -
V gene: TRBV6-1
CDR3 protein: CASRETGSYEQYF

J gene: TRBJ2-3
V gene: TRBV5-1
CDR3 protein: CASSLQGQTSTDTQYF

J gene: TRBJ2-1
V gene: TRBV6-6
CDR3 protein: CASRTGLAGLNEQFF

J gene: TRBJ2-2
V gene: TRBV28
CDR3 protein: CASSPPEYTGELFF

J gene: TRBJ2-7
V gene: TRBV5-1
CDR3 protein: CASSAAYEQYF

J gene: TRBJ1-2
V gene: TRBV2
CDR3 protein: CASSMVRSGDYGYTF

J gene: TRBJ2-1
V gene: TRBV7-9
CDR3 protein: CASSSGTGGRDNEQFF

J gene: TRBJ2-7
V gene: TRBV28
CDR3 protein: CASSPQGIKYEQYF

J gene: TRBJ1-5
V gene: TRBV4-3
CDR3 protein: CASSLGPNQPQHF

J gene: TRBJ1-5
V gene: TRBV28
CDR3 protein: CASSQIYQPQHF

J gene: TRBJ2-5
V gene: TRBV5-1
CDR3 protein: CASSLAERGPGKETQYF

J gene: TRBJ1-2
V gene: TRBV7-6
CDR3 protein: CASSFSGRYGYTF

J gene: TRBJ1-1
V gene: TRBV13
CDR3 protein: CASSLGLAGYAEAFF

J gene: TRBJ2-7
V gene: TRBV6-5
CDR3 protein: CASSYNTGQGYEQYF

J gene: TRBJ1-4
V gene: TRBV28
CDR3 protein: CASSLLGAATLLEKLFF

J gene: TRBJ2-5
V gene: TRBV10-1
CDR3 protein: CARPGTACTTSQETQYF

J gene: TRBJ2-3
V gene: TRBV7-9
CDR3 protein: CASSPGTGADTQYF

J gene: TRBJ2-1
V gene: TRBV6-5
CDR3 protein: CASSVDRSSYNEQFF

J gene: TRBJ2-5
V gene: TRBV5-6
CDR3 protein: CASSSHTSGRWTQYF

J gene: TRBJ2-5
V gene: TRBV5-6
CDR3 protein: CASSLGLKETQYF

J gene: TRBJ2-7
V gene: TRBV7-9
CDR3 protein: CASSSPNTGNYGQYF

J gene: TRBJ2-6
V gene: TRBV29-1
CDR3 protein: CSVELEGSGANVLTF

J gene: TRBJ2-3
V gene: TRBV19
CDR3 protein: CASSIPAFQGTDTQYF

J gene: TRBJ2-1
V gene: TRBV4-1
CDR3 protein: CASSQDRKGGGSNEQFF

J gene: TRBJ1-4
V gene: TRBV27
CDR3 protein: CASSPLDWTTNEKLFF

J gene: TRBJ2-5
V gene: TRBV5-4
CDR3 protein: CASSLAPGTGETQYF

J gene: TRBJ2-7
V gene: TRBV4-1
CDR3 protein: CASSQDVGNEQYF

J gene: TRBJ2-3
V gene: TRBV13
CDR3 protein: CASSGTGTSDTTDTQYF

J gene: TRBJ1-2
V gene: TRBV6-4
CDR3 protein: CASSSGGFGYTF

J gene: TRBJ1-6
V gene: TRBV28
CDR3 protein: CASSFRTGGLDSPLHF

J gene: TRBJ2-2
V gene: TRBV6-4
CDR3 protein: CASSVTATTGELFF

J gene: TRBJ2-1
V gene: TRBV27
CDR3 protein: CASSNGPSYNEQFF

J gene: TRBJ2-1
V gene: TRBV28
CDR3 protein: CASSLSLLAGASYNEQFF

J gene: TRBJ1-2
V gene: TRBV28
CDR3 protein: CASSLLRTGGDGYTF

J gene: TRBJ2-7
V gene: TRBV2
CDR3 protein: CASSGDSFALSYEQYF